The clone carrying this T cell receptor (beta chain) appeared a few times. Its antigen is still unknown. The data stem from a study of T-cell memory formation after mild COVID-19. Each CDR3 protein is one row after TCRdb ran MiXCR on the 5' RACE reads. The sample has about 360,000 distinct CDR3 sequences, approximately 15% seen once. V dropped 8 bases and J dropped 0 bases, with 15 bases sitting between them. Looked up from germline, CDR1 is SEHNR and CDR2 is FQNEAQ (reference sequence). The CDR3 is 15 amino acids. Notes on the study in general: Mainly in CM and EM were contracting CD4+ clones; CD8+ were in EMRA. While clones contracting from day 15 to 85 were balanced between CD4 and CD8, later expanders leaned CD4+.

This clonotype originated in a man aged 18 to 30 who had mild COVID-19 (a few samples of this study predate the infection). Cell type and time point are not known. The chain carries TRBV7-9 and TRBJ2-3; D not certain. The sequenced sample consisted of PBMCs or a T cell subset sorted from them (not recorded which). The CDR3 reads CASGTLQSSTDTQYF. As DNA, the CDR3 is TGTGCCAGCGGCACCCTACAGAGCAGCACAGATACGCAGTATTTT.